This is a list of T cell receptor beta chains from one sample in a study of T cells in Graves' hyperthyroidism and ophthalmopathy. TCRdb re-called the multiplex PCR reads through MiXCR, storing one row per CDR3 protein. The sample lists about 290,000 distinct CDR3 sequences, 10% to 15% occurring once. The sequencing input was blood. The origin of the receptors is a woman in her 30s with Graves' hyperthyroidism that later progressed to Graves' ophthalmopathy. CDR3s leave out the opening cysteine and the closing phenylalanine or tryptophan. Fields, in order: clone size, V gene, CDR3 protein. A clone size is listed for some rows: how often the clone was seen (once, few, many), or a class if it is expanded.

size: many; V: TRBV27; CDR3: ASSSTYNEQF
size: few; V: TRBV24-1; CDR3: ATSALAGDEQF
size: many; V: TRBV2; CDR3: ASTLRTGVNQPQH
size: few; V: TRBV27; CDR3: ASRSGQGHGYT
size: many; V: TRBV4-1; CDR3: ASSQTDLAVAKNIQY
size: many; V: TRBV6-1; CDR3: ASSPGGIGTEAF
size: .; V: TRBV4-3; CDR3: ASSPEGTPTNEQF
size: many; V: TRBV28; CDR3: ASSGNTIY
size: many; V: TRBV20-1; CDR3: SASGHRNTGELF
size: many; V: TRBV7-3; CDR3: ASSFLATDTQY
size: .; V: TRBV7-6; CDR3: ASSLDTGVSGETQY
size: many; V: TRBV30; CDR3: AWSVGSSEQF
size: .; V: TRBV4-1; CDR3: ASSQPTSGQSYGYT
size: many; V: TRBV7-9; CDR3: ASSLVTGRPYEQY
size: few; V: TRBV12-3/TRBV12-4; CDR3: ASTVTEYPWDTQY
size: .; V: TRBV30; CDR3: AWRTGTGGDTEAF
size: many; V: TRBV6-6; CDR3: ASSYSYKPQTAGTEAF
size: once; V: TRBV7-2; CDR3: ASSSGPPGDTQY
size: many; V: TRBV28; CDR3: ASSSTPTADTQY
size: many; V: TRBV6-2/TRBV6-3; CDR3: ASSHWRDWWGNEQF
size: many; V: TRBV29-1; CDR3: SVDPLTYGYT
size: many; V: TRBV10-3; CDR3: AISEVPGGYSAF
size: many; V: TRBV20-1; CDR3: SASFGTGNQPQH
size: many; V: TRBV12-3/TRBV12-4; CDR3: ASSLLAGGVEQY
size: .; V: TRBV29-1; CDR3: SVEETENEKLF
size: many; V: TRBV20-1; CDR3: SATGTTTYEQY
size: many; V: TRBV18; CDR3: ASSPNQAGNTIY
size: few; V: TRBV19; CDR3: ASSGRLRNSPLH
size: .; V: TRBV11-2; CDR3: ASSLVMSSGATLPYNEQF
size: many; V: TRBV19; CDR3: ASSIGPGTGKFEQY
size: .; V: TRBV28; CDR3: ASSFMGVNDGYT
size: many; V: TRBV5-1; CDR3: ASSLTSGNTYNEQF
size: many; V: TRBV7-3; CDR3: ASRSTSPLQDFMNTEAF
size: many; V: TRBV18; CDR3: ASSLGTGRLGHEQY
size: many; V: TRBV29-1; CDR3: SVEGVGELF
size: many; V: TRBV6-1; CDR3: ASSSPTEGSGANVLT
size: many; V: TRBV2; CDR3: ASSAILGELF
size: many; V: TRBV13; CDR3: ASKQGFGSSGYT
size: many; V: TRBV6-1; CDR3: ASSETANTGELF
size: many; V: TRBV20-1; CDR3: SARDGWGDPEAF
size: many; V: TRBV4-3; CDR3: ASSQGAYQPQH
size: few; V: TRBV15; CDR3: ATSWGISNQPQH
size: many; V: TRBV12-3/TRBV12-4; CDR3: ASSVSGRITFNYGYT
size: many; V: TRBV7-9; CDR3: ASSLWSNEQF
size: many; V: TRBV7-2; CDR3: ASSILAGGGYNEQF
size: .; V: TRBV10-3; CDR3: AISSASGGSSYNEQF
size: many; V: TRBV11-2; CDR3: ASSSVRREGKEGQY
size: .; V: TRBV5-4; CDR3: ASSLQGPGDEAF
size: many; V: TRBV28; CDR3: ASSFPGQGAQPQH
size: once; V: TRBV6-1; CDR3: ASSVGSNQPQH